One sample yielded the 8 T cell receptor beta chains listed below, sequenced in a study of T cell responses to AZD1222 COVID-19 vaccine. Data came from immunoSEQ multiplex PCR; TCRdb stores just in-frame clones and leaves some out. Of 110,000 to 150,000 clones listed, more than 85% were seen once; the top ten hold about 3%. Sequencing used peripheral blood, obtained on day 0 of AZD1222 vaccination. Receptors were obtained from an adult in good health.

The chain is built from TRBV12-5 and TRBJ1-1; D might be TRBD1 (5 bases). The germline V gene encodes CDR1 LGHNT and CDR2 FRNRAP. The length of the CDR3 is 13 residues. Deletions cut 5 bases from V and 3 bases from J, with 10 bases between. CDR3 amino acids: CASGRVGDTEAFF. The CDR3 bases are TGTGCTAGTGGTCGGGTAGGGGACACTGAAGCTTTCTTT.

V usage is TRBV6-1 and J usage is TRBJ2-3; 7 bases align to TRBD1. CDR1 MNHNS and CDR2 SASEGT come from the germline V gene. With 3 bases clipped from V and 1 base from J, the junction kept 10 bases outside the gene matches. The CDR3 is made up of 17 amino acids. CDR3: CASSDTTRGLGTDTQYF. CDR3 nucleotide sequence: TGTGCCAGCAGTGACACGACGAGGGGGCTTGGCACAGATACGCAGTATTTT.

CDR3 nucleotide sequence: TGTGCCAGCAGTACTCGGGGGCCAGATACGCAGTATTTT. Translated, it gives CASSTRGPDTQYF. The V and J genes are TRBV2 and TRBJ2-3; the D call may be TRBD1 or TRBD2 (6 bases each). Per the germline V gene, CDR1 is SNHLY and CDR2 is FYNNEI. Trimming cost V 5 bases and J 4 bases, with 10 bases left between them. This CDR3 has 13 amino acids. Using reference TRBV2 and TRBJ2-3 for the parts outside the CDR3, the full variable domain is EPEVTQTPSHQVTQMGQEVILRCVPISNHLYFYWYRQILGQKVEFLVSFYNNEISEKSEIFDDQFSVERPDGSNFTLKIRSTKLEDSAMYFCASSTRGPDTQYFGPGTRLTVL.

CDR3 sequence reads: CASSPGGDPYNEQFF. DNA of the CDR3: TGTGCCAGCAGCCCGGGTGGGGACCCCTACAATGAGCAGTTCTTC. The rearrangement links TRBV3-1 (or the pseudogene TRBV3-2) to TRBJ2-1, with D possibly being TRBD1 or TRBD2 (5 bases each). CDR1 is LGHDT, CDR2 YNNKEL, per germline (reference sequence). The V end lost 4 bases, the J end lost 2 bases, and 12 bases lay between the germline ends. CDR3 length: 15 amino acids.

The chain uses TRBV7-9 and TRBJ1-1; 8 bases agree with TRBD1. The V segment lost 4 bases and the J segment 6 bases; nucleotides outside the gene matches: 7. The CDR3 is 14 residues long. CDR1 SEHNR and CDR2 FQNEAQ come from the germline V gene (reference sequence). The CDR3 DNA reads TGTGCCAGCAGCTACCGACAGGGGCGCCCTGAAGCTTTCTTT. Translation gives CASSYRQGRPEAFF.

The chain is built from TRBV30 and TRBJ2-7, with D perhaps matching TRBD1 (6 bases). The ends were cut back, 0 bases at V and 2 bases at J, with 8 bases in the middle. The CDR3 runs 13 residues. Germline loops: CDR1 GTSNPN, CDR2 SVGIG (reference sequence). CDR3 region: CAWSVGAPYEQYF. As DNA, the CDR3 is TGTGCCTGGAGTGTGGGGGCACCCTACGAGCAGTACTTC.

The genes are TRBV6-2 or TRBV6-3 and TRBJ2-1; 9 nucleotides agree with TRBD1. V lost 0 bases, J lost 8 bases, and 8 bases stayed unmatched. The CDR3 has 16 residues. Germline assignment: CDR1 MNHEY and CDR2 SVGEGT. The chain's CDR3 is CASSYSPGQGIDEQFF. For the CDR3, the DNA is TGTGCCAGCAGTTACTCGCCGGGACAGGGTATCGATGAGCAGTTCTTC.

This rearrangement joins TRBV28 to TRBJ1-6; D is unclear. In germline, CDR1 is MDHEN, CDR2 SYDVKM. The V and J ends lost 4 bases and 5 bases respectively, with 9 bases between them. The CDR3 is 14 residues long. The CDR3: CASSYPRNNSPLHF. The CDR3 coding sequence is TGTGCCAGCAGTTACCCCCGGAATAATTCACCCCTCCACTTT. Filled out from reference TRBV28 and TRBJ1-6, the complete variable domain reads DVKVTQSSRYLVKRTGEKVFLECVQDMDHENMFWYRQDPGLGLRLIYFSYDVKMKEKGDIPEGYSVSREKKERFSLILESASTNQTSMYLCASSYPRNNSPLHFGNGTRLTVT.